This T cell receptor beta chain came from a study of blood T cell repertoires in COVID-19. This CDR3 contains 14 residues. Trimming removed 3 bases from V and 3 bases from J, with 11 bases in between. Per germline, CDR1 ENHRY and CDR2 SYGVKD. The assay was immunoSEQ multiplex PCR, and TCRdb's table has in-frame clones only and misses some. The table has over 150,000 clones, around nine tenths seen once. The chain combines TRBV10-3 with TRBJ1-2; no reliable D call. The sequence came from a woman between 70 and 85 years old with COVID-19, enrolled during active disease. The material sequenced was peripheral blood. The CDR3 nucleotides read TGTGCCATCAGTGAAACCGAGGGCCACTATGGCTACACCTTC. This translates into CAISETEGHYGYTF.